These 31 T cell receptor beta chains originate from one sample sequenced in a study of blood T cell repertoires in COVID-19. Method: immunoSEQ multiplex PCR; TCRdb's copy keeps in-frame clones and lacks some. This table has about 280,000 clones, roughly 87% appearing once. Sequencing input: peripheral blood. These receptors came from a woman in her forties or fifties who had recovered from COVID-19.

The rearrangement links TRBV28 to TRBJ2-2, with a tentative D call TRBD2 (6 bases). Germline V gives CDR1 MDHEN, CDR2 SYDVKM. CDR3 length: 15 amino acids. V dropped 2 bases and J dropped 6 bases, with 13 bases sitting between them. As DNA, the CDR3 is TGTGCCAGCAGTTTAACTAGCCCTAGGGCCGGGGAGCTGTTTTTT. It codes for CASSLTSPRAGELFF.

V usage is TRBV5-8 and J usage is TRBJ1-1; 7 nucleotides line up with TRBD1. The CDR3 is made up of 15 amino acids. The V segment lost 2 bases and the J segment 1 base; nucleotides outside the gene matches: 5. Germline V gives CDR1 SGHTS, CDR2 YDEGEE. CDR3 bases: TGTGCCAGCAGCTTAACCGGGACAGCGAACACTGAAGCTTTCTTT. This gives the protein CASSLTGTANTEAFF. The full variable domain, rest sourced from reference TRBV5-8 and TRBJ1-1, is EAGVTQSPTHLIKTRGQQATLRCSPISGHTSVYWYQQALGLGLQFLLWYDEGEERNRGNFPPRFSGRQFPNYSSELNVNALELEDSALYLCASSLTGTANTEAFFGQGTRLTVV.

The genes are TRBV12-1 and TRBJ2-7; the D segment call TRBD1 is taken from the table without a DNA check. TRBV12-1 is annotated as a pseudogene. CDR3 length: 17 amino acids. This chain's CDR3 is CASSQRYITGGCYEQYF. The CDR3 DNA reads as TGTGCCAGCAGCCAGCGCTATATTACAGGGGGTTGCTACGAGCAGTACTTC.

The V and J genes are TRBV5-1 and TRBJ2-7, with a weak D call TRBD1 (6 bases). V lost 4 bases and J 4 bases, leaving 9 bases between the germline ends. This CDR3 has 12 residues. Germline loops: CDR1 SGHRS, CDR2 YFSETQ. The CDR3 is CASSADSYEQYF. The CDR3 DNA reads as TGCGCCAGCAGCGCGGACAGTTACGAGCAGTACTTC. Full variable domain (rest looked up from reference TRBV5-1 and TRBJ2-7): KAGVTQTPRYLIKTRGQQVTLSCSPISGHRSVSWYQQTPGQGLQFLFEYFSETQRNKGNFPGRFSGRQFSNSRSEMNVSTLELGDSALYLCASSADSYEQYFGPGTRLTVT.

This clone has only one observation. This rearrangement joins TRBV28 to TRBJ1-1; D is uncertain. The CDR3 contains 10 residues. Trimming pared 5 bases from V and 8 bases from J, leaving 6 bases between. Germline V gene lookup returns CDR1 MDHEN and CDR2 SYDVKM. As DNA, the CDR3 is TGTGCCAGCAGTCACCTAGAAGCTTTCTTT. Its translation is CASSHLEAFF.

Written as DNA, the CDR3 is TGTGCCAGCAGTTCACAGGGCCCCTACAATGAGCAGTTCTTC. Its protein is CASSSQGPYNEQFF. The genes are TRBV6-2 or TRBV6-3 and TRBJ2-1; TRBD1 is a possible D gene (6 bases). Trimming shortened V by 4 bases and J by 2 bases, and 9 bases separated the two germline ends. The germline CDR1 and CDR2 sequences are MNHEY and SVGEGT. The CDR3 spans 14 residues.

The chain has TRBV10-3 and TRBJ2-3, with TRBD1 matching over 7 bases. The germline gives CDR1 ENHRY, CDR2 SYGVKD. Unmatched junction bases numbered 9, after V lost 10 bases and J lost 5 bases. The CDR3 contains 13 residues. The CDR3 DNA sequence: TGTGCCAACAAGGGACAGCCCCTAGATACGCAGTATTTT. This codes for CANKGQPLDTQYF.

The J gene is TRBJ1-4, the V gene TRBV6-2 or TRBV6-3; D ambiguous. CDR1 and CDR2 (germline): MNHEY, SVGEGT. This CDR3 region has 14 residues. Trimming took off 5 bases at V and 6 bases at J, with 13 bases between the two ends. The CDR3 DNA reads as TGTGCCAGCAGTCGTGCTTCCTACGATGAAAAACTGTTTTTT. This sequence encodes CASSRASYDEKLFF.

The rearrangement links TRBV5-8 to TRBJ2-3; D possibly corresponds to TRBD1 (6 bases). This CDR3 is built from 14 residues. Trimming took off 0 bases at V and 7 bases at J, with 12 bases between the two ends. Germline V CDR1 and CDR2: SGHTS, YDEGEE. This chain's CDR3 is CASSLAGRGNTQYF. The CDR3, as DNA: TGTGCCAGCAGCTTGGCGGGCAGGGGTAATACGCAGTATTTT. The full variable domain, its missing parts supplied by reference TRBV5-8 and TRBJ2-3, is EAGVTQSPTHLIKTRGQQATLRCSPISGHTSVYWYQQALGLGLQFLLWYDEGEERNRGNFPPRFSGRQFPNYSSELNVNALELEDSALYLCASSLAGRGNTQYFGPGTRLTVL.

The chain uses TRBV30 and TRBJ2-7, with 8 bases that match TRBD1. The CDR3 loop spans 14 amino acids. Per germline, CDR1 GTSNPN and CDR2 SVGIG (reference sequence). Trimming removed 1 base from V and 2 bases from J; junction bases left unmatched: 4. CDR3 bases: TGTGCCTGGAGTGCGGGGACAGGAACCTACGAGCAGTACTTC. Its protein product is CAWSAGTGTYEQYF.

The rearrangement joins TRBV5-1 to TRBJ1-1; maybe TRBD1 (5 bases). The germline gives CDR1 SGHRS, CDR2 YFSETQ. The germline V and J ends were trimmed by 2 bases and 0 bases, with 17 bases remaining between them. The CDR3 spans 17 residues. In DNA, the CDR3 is TGCGCCAGCAGCTTTCACGACGGGGGATTAATGAACACTGAAGCTTTCTTT. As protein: CASSFHDGGLMNTEAFF. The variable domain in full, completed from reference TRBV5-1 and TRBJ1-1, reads KAGVTQTPRYLIKTRGQQVTLSCSPISGHRSVSWYQQTPGQGLQFLFEYFSETQRNKGNFPGRFSGRQFSNSRSEMNVSTLELGDSALYLCASSFHDGGLMNTEAFFGQGTRLTVV.

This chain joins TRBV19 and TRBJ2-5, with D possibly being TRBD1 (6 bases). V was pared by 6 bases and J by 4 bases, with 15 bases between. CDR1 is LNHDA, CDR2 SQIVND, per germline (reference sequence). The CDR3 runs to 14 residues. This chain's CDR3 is CASSSTGWGETQYF. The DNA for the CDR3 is TGTGCCAGTAGCTCGACAGGTTGGGGAGAGACCCAGTACTTC.

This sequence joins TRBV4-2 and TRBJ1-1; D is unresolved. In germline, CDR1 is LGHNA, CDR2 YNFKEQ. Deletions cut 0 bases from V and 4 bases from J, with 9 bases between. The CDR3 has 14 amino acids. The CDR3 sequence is CASSQDEVGTEAFF. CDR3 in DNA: TGTGCCAGCAGCCAAGATGAGGTGGGCACTGAAGCTTTCTTT.

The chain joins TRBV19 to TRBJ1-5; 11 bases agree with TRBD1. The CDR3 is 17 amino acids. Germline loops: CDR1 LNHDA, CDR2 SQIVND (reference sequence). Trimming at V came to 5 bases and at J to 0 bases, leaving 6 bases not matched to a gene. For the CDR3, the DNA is TGTGCCAGTAGTGCCGGGACAGGGGGTATTAGCAATCAGCCCCAGCATTTT. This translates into CASSAGTGGISNQPQHF.

The CDR3 nucleotides read TGTGCCAGCGTAGGGCGGGAGGGCCGAGGCGGGGAGCTGTTTTTT. It is translated as CASVGREGRGGELFF. J is TRBJ2-2 and V is TRBV6-5, with TRBD2 matching over 9 bases. The CDR3 has 15 residues. The ends lost 8 bases at V and 7 bases at J; junction bases unmatched: 11. In germline, CDR1 is MNHEY, CDR2 SVGAGI.

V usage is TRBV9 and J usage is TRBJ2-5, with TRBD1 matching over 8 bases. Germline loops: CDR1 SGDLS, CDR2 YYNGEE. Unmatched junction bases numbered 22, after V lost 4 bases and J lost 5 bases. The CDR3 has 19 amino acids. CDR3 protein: CASSHSLERPEAGGETQYF. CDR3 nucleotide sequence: TGTGCCAGCAGCCATTCCCTTGAAAGACCAGAGGCAGGGGGCGAGACCCAGTACTTC.

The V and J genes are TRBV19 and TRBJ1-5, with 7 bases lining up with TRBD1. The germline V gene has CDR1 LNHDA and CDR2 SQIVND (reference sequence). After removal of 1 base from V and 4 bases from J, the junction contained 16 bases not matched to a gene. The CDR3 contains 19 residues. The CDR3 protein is CASSIGLGGRTGENQPQHF. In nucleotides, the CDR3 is TGTGCCAGTAGTATAGGTTTAGGGGGCCGAACAGGCGAAAATCAGCCCCAGCATTTT.

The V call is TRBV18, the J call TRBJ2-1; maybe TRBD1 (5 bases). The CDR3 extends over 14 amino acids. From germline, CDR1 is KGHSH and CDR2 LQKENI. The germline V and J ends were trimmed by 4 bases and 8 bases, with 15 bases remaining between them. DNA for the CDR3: TGTGCCAGCTCACGGACATCGAGCACGGATGAGCAGTTCTTC. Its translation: CASSRTSSTDEQFF. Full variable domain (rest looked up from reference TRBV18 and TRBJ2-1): NAGVMQNPRHLVRRRGQEARLRCSPMKGHSHVYWYRQLPEEGLKFMVYLQKENIIDESGMPKERFSAEFPKEGPSILRIQQVVRGDSAAYFCASSRTSSTDEQFFGPGTRLTVL.

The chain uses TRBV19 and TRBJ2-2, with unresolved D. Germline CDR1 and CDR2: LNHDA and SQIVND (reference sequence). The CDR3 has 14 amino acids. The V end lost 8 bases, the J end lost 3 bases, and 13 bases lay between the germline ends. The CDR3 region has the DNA TGTGCCAGTGCACCCGGCGGATACACCGGGGAGCTGTTTTTT. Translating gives CASAPGGYTGELFF. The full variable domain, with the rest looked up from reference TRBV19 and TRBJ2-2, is DGGITQSPKYLFRKEGQNVTLSCEQNLNHDAMYWYRQDPGQGLRLIYYSQIVNDFQKGDIAEGYSVSREKKESFPLTVTSAQKNPTAFYLCASAPGGYTGELFFGEGSRLTVL.

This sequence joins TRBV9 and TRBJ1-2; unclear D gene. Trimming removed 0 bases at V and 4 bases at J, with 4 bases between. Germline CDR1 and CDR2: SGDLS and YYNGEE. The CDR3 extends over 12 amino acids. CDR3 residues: CASSVVSYGYTF. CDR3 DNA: TGTGCCAGCAGCGTAGTCAGCTATGGCTACACCTTC.

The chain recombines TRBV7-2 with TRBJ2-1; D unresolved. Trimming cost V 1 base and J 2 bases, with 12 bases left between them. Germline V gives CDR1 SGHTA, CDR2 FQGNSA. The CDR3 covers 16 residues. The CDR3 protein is CASSLGQILTYNEQFF. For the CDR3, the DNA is TGTGCCAGCAGCTTAGGGCAGATTCTCACCTACAATGAGCAGTTCTTC.

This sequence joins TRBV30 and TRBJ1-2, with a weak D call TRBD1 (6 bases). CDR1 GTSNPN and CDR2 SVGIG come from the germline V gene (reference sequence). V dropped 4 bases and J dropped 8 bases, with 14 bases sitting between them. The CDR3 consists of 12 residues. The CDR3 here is CAWTPGGPGYTF. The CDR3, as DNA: TGTGCCTGGACCCCCGGGGGGCCCGGCTACACCTTC.

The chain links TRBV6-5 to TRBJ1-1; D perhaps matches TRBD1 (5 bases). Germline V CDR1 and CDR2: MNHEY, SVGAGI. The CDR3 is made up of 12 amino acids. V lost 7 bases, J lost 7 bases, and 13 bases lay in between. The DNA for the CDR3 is TGTGCCAGCAAGGGGTTCCCGGATGAAGCTTTCTTT. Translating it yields CASKGFPDEAFF.

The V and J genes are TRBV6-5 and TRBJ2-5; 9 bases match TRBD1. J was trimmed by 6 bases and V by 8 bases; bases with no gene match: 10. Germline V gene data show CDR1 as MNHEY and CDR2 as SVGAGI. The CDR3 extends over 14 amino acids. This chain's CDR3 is CASAGDRERKTQYF. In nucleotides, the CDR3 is TGTGCCAGCGCGGGGGACAGGGAGAGGAAGACCCAGTACTTC.

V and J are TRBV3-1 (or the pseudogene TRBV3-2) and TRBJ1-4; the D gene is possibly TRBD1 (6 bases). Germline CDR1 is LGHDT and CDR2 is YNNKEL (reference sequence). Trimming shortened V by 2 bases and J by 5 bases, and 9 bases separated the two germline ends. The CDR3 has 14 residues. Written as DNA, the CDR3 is TGTGCCAGCAGCCAATGGGGGCCGAATGAAAAACTGTTTTTT. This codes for CASSQWGPNEKLFF.

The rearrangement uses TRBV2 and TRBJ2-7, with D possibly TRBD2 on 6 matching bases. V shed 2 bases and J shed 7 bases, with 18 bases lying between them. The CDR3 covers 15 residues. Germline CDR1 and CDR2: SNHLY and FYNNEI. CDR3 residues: CASSELGLRTEEQYF. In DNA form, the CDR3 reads TGTGCCAGCAGTGAACTGGGACTCCGCACCGAAGAGCAGTACTTC.

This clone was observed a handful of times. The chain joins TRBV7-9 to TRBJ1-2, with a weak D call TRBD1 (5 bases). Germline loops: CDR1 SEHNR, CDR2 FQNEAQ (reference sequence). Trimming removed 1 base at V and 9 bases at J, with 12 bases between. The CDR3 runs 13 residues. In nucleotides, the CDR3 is TGTGCCAGCAGCTTAGACGGGGGACGCCGCTACACCTTC. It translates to CASSLDGGRRYTF.

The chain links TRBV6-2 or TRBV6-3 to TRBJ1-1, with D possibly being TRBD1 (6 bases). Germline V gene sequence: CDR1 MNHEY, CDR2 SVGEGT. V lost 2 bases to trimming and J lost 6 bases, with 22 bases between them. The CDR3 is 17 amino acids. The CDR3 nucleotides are TGTGCCAGCAGTTACGGTTCGGCAGGGGCTAGATCCGCTGAAGCTTTCTTT. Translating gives CASSYGSAGARSAEAFF.

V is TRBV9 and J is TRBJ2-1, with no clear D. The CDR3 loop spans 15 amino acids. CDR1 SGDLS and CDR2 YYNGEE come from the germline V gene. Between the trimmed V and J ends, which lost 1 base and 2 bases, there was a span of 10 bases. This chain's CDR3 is CASSVTDSTYNEQFF. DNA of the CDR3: TGTGCCAGCAGCGTAACCGACTCGACCTACAATGAGCAGTTCTTC. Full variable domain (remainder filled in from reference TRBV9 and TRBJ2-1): DSGVTQTPKHLITATGQRVTLRCSPRSGDLSVYWYQQSLDQGLQFLIQYYNGEERAKGNILERFSAQQFPDLHSELNLSSLELGDSALYFCASSVTDSTYNEQFFGPGTRLTVL.

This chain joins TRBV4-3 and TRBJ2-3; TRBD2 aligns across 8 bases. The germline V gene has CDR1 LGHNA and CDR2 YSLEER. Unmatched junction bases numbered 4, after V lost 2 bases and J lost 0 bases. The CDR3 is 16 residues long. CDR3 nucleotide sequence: TGCGCCAGCAGCCAAAAGACTAGCGCGAGCACAGATACGCAGTATTTT. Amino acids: CASSQKTSASTDTQYF.

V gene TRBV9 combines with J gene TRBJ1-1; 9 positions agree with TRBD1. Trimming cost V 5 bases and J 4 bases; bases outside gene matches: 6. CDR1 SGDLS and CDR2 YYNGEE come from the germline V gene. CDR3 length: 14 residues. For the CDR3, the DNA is TGTGCCAGCAGTTGGACAGGGGAGGGCACTGAAGCTTTCTTT. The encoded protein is CASSWTGEGTEAFF.